This T cell receptor (beta chain) stems from a study of Graves' ophthalmopathy and Graves' hyperthyroidism. The germline CDR1 and CDR2 sequences are KGHSH and LQKENI. The CDR3 loop spans 13 amino acids. V shed 6 bases and J 2 bases; nucleotides not matched to a gene: 1. This clonotype was seen just once. RNA served as the template for amplifying TCR beta CDR3 regions. HTBI primers primed a first-round RT-PCR, and a second-round multiplex PCR followed. Each CDR3 protein is one row after TCRdb ran MiXCR on the multiplex PCR reads. Of about 150,000 distinct CDR3 sequences in the sample, less than 45% were seen once.

This TCR was sampled from a woman aged 40 to 50 with Graves' ophthalmopathy. This chain joins TRBV18 and TRBJ2-7; TRBD1 matches at 10 bases. Sequencing input: peripheral blood. CDR3 DNA: TGTGCCAGCTCCGGGACAGGGGCCTACGAGCAGTACTTC. Translation: CASSGTGAYEQYF.